A selection of T cell receptor beta chains follows, all from one sample in a study of cytomegalovirus exposure and HLA in healthy donors. TCRdb's copy holds only in-frame clones and misses some; the assay was immunoSEQ multiplex PCR. Here the sample spans 150,000 to 180,000 clones, approximately 80% being singletons. Sequencing used PBMCs. The receptors here all came from a man aged 25 to 40 in good health and CMV-seropositive. Both conserved end residues are part of each CDR3. The D gene is left open where the match is weak. Some rows mark clone size as missing; the rest say once, few, many or name a class of expanded clone.

clone_size j_call d_call v_call cdr3_nt cdr3_aa
- TRBJ2-7 TRBD2 TRBV7-8 TGTGCCAGCAGCCGTCGACCCAGGGAGGGCGAGCAGTACTTC CASSRRPREGEQYF
- TRBJ1-4 - TRBV13 TGTGCCAGCTCGGCGGGGGGCGAAAAACTGTTTTTT CASSAGGEKLFF
- TRBJ2-7 TRBD1 TRBV7-9 TGTGCCAGCAGCCCAGGACTGGGACAGGGGTCGGGCGAGCAGTACTTC CASSPGLGQGSGEQYF
once TRBJ1-6 TRBD1 TRBV5-6 TGTGCCAGCAGTAATGACAGGGGCTTCAATTCACCCCTCCACTTT CASSNDRGFNSPLHF
- TRBJ1-5 TRBD1 TRBV15 TGTGCCACCAGCTCGTCAGCCGGGACAGAAATCCGTAGCAATCAGCCCCAGCATTTT CATSSSAGTEIRSNQPQHF
- TRBJ2-1 - TRBV21-1 TGTGCCAGCAGCAAAGCAGGGGGAAAGAATGAGCAGTTCTTC CASSKAGGKNEQFF
- TRBJ2-5 TRBD2 TRBV7-2 TGTGCGATAGCGGGAGGGCCTGAGACCCAGTACTTC CAIAGGPETQYF
- TRBJ2-7 - TRBV7-3 TGTGCCAGCAGTCCTGTCCCAGGATACGAGCAGTACTTC CASSPVPGYEQYF
- TRBJ2-1 TRBD2 TRBV6-1 TGTGCCAGCATGAAAACCGGAGCGGGAGTCAGTGAGCAGTTCTTC CASMKTGAGVSEQFF
- TRBJ2-5 - TRBV25-1 TGTGCCAGCAGTGAACAGCTAGCCGAAGAGACCCAGTACTTC CASSEQLAEETQYF
- TRBJ2-5 TRBD2 TRBV6-5 TGTGCCAGCAGTTCTCCGACTAGCGGTGGGTGGAGACCCCAGTACTTC CASSSPTSGGWRPQYF
- TRBJ1-5 - TRBV27 TGTGCCAGCAGTCCCGGACTGAGCAATCAGCCCCAGCATTTT CASSPGLSNQPQHF
- TRBJ2-7 - TRBV27 TGTGCCAGCAGTTTATTAGGGCCGGGGGCGGGAGCAGCCTACGAGCAGTACTTC CASSLLGPGAGAAYEQYF
- TRBJ2-4 - TRBV15 TGTGCCACTTCTCAGGGTCTTGGGGCCAAAAACATTCAGTACTTC CATSQGLGAKNIQYF
- TRBJ2-7 TRBD2 TRBV9 TGTGCCAGCAGCCTCCCCACTAGCGGGGGGTCCTACGAGCAGTACTTC CASSLPTSGGSYEQYF
- TRBJ2-1 TRBD2 TRBV19 TGTGCCAGTAGTAAACAGGGACTAGCGGTTCATATAGTAGTATACAATGAGCAGTTCTTC CASSKQGLAVHIVVYNEQFF
- TRBJ2-1 - TRBV28 TGTGCCAGCAGTTTCTATAGCGCAACCAGAAGGGATGAGCAGTTCTTC CASSFYSATRRDEQFF
once TRBJ1-4 - TRBV9 TGTGCCAGCAGCGTAGGCAGGGGCGTGACTAATGAAAAACTGTTTTTT CASSVGRGVTNEKLFF
- TRBJ1-5 - TRBV5-1 TGCGCCAGCCTGGCCGATGACAGAAGGGGTCAGCCCCAGCATTTT CASLADDRRGQPQHF
few TRBJ1-2 - TRBV7-9 TGTTCCAGCAGCTTAAGGCTTACAGGGAGTAAAAACTATGGCTACACCTTC CSSSLRLTGSKNYGYTF
- TRBJ2-2 - TRBV5-4 TGTGCCAGCAGCGTAACTTACTTCGCGAACACCGGGGAGCTGTTTTTT CASSVTYFANTGELFF
few TRBJ2-7 TRBD2 TRBV19 TGTGCCAGTAGTCTAGCGGGAGCTGCCTACGAGCAGTACTTC CASSLAGAAYEQYF
- TRBJ1-5 TRBD1 TRBV7-9 TGTGCCAGCAGCTGGGGGACAGGGTTCGGGTATCAGCCCCAGCATTTT CASSWGTGFGYQPQHF
- TRBJ2-3 - TRBV25-1 TGTGCCAGCAGTGACCGGGGGTTTTCGGATACGCAGTATTTT CASSDRGFSDTQYF
- TRBJ2-3 TRBD2 TRBV7-9 TGTGCCAGCAGTAGAGGACTAGCGGAAGGCACAGATACGCAGTATTTT CASSRGLAEGTDTQYF
- TRBJ2-3 TRBD2 TRBV5-1 TGCGCCAGCAGCTTTATGACGGGAGGGCTGACAGATACGCAGTATTTT CASSFMTGGLTDTQYF
- TRBJ2-1 TRBD2 TRBV7-3 TGTGCCAGCAGCTTAAATAGCGGGAGTCACAATGAGCAGTTCTTC CASSLNSGSHNEQFF
- TRBJ1-3 - TRBV5-6 TGTGCCAGCAGCTTGGGCCTATATGGAAACACCATATATTTT CASSLGLYGNTIYF
once TRBJ2-1 - TRBV10-3 TGTGCCATCAGTGAGTATCTAGGCAATGAGCAGTTCTTC CAISEYLGNEQFF
- TRBJ1-5 - TRBV19 TGTGCCAGTAGTATAGATCATGCGTGGGGAGGAGGGCAGCCCCAGCATTTT CASSIDHAWGGGQPQHF
- TRBJ1-3 TRBD1 TRBV27 TGTGCCAGCAGTCGGACAGGGGCTGGAAACACCATATATTTT CASSRTGAGNTIYF
- TRBJ2-7 TRBD2 TRBV5-4 TGTGCCAGCAGCTTGGGGCTAGCGGGAGACGAGCAGTACTTC CASSLGLAGDEQYF
- TRBJ2-7 TRBD2 TRBV4-2 TGTGCCAGCAGCCTCTCACCGGGGGGGGCTCTCCACGAGCAGTACTTC CASSLSPGGALHEQYF
- TRBJ2-1 TRBD1 TRBV5-4 TGTGCCAGCAGCCTGGACAGGGAATTACGTGAGCAGTTCTTC CASSLDRELREQFF
- TRBJ1-1 - TRBV5-1 TGCGCCAGCGCGGGCCAGGGAGGCACTGAAGCTTTCTTT CASAGQGGTEAFF
few TRBJ2-5 TRBD1 TRBV18 TGTGCCAGCTCGCCGGGACAGTTCCAAGAGACCCAGTACTTC CASSPGQFQETQYF
- TRBJ2-5 - TRBV5-6 TGTGCCAGCAGCAAGGGGCGACAAGAGACCCAGTACTTC CASSKGRQETQYF
few TRBJ2-1 - TRBV28 TGTGCCAGCAGTTTGGGGCCCGGCGCCACCTACAATGAGCAGTTCTTC CASSLGPGATYNEQFF